The subject of this entry is one T cell receptor (beta chain). Under the authors' procedure: From reference gene primer amplification, estimates of nucleated cell counts were derived. Assay: immunoSEQ multiplex PCR; the TCRdb copy retains only in-frame clones and omits some. That table is the source of V, J and clone size, and D and trimming were worked out from the DNA. The data hold some 110,000 clones, with around 87% observed a single time. The data were obtained in a study of blood T cell repertoires in COVID-19. Study at large: Whether acute or convalescent, the COVID-19 samples came from the United States, Italy and Spain.

This receptor was taken from a human donor in a cohort sampled during active COVID-19. The material sequenced was peripheral blood.

CDR3 loop: CASSAPGQGRDEQYF. The CDR3 nucleotides read TGTGCCAGTAGTGCCCCGGGACAGGGTCGCGACGAGCAGTACTTC. This rearrangement joins TRBV19 to TRBJ2-7, with TRBD1 matching over 9 bases. From germline, CDR1 is LNHDA and CDR2 SQIVND (reference sequence). CDR3 length: 15 residues. Trimming at V came to 5 bases and at J to 5 bases, leaving 10 bases not matched to a gene.